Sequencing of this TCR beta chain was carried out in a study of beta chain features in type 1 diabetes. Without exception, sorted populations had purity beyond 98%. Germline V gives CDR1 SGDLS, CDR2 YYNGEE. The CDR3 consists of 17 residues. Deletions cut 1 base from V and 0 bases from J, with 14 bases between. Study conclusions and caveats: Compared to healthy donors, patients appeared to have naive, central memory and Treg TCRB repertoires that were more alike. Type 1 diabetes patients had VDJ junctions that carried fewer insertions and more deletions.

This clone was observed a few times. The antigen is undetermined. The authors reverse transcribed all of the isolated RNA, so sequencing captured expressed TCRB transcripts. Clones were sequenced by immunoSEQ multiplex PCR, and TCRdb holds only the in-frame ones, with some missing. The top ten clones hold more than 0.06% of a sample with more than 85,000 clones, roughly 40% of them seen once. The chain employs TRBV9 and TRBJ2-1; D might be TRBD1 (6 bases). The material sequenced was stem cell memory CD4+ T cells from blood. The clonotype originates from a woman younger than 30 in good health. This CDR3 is CASSVRGQGPSYNEQFF. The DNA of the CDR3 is TGTGCCAGCAGCGTAAGGGGCCAGGGGCCCTCCTACAATGAGCAGTTCTTC.